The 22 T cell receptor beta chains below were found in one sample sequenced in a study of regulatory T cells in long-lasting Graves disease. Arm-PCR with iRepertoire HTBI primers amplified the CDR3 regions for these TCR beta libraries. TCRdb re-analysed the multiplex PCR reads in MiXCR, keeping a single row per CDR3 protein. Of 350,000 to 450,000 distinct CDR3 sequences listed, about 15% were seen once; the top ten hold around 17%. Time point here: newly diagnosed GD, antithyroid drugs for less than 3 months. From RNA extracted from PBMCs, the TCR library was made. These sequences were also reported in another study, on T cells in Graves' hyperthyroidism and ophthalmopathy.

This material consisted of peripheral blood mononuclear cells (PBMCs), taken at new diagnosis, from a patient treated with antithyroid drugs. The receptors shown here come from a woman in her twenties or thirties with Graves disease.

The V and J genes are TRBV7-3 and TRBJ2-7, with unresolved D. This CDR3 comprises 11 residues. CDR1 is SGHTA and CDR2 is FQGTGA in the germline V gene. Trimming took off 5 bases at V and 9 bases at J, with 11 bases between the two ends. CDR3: CASSAGFGQYF. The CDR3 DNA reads TGTGCCAGCAGCGCCGGATTCGGGCAGTACTTC.

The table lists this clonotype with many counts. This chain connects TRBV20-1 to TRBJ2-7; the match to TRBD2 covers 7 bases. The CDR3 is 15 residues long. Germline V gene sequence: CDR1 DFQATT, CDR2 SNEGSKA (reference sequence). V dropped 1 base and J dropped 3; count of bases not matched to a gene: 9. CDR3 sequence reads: CSARGLAGEGYEQYF. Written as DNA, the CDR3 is TGCAGTGCTAGAGGTTTGGCGGGAGAAGGCTACGAGCAGTACTTC.

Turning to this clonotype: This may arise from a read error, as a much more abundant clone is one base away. The CDR3 sequence: CASSLGQNEVNEQYF. CDR3 DNA: TGTGCCAGCAGCTTAGGACAGAATGAGGTCAATGAGCAGTACTTC. V and J are TRBV7-2 and TRBJ2-7, with a possible D match to TRBD1 (5 bases). This CDR3 spans 15 amino acids. Deletions cut 1 base from V and 7 bases from J, with 17 bases between. The germline V gene has CDR1 SGHTA and CDR2 FQGNSA.

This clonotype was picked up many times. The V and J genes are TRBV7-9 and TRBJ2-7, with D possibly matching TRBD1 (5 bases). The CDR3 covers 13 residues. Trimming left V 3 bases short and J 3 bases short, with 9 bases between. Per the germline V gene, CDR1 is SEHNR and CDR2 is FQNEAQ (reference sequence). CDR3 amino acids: CASSFLRDYEQYF. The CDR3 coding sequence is TGTGCCAGCAGCTTTCTCAGGGACTACGAGCAGTACTTC.

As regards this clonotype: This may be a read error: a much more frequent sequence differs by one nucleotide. The CDR3 loop is CASLTLALTSEQYF. The CDR3 DNA reads as TGTGCCAGTCTAACACTAGCGCTTACGTCTGAGCAGTACTTC. The rearrangement uses TRBV7-8 and TRBJ2-7; TRBD2 matches at 7 bases. The CDR3 consists of 14 residues. The J segment lost 7 bases and the V segment lost 9 bases, leaving 15 bases of the junction unmatched. Per germline, CDR1 SGHVS and CDR2 FQNEAQ.

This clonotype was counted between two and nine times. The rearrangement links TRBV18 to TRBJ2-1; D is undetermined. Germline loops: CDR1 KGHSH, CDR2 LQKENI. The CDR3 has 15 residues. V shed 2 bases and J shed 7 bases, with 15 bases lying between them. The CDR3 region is CASSPSSLSRNEQFF. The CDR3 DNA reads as TGTGCCAGCTCACCATCGTCGCTCAGCAGAAATGAGCAGTTCTTC.

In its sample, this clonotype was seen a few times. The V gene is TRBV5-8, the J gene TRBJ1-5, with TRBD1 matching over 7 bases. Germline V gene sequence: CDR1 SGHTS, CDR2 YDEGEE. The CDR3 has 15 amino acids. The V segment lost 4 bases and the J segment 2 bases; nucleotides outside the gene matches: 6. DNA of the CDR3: TGTGCCAGCAGCCCGGGACAGCTGGGCAATCAGCCCCAGCATTTT. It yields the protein CASSPGQLGNQPQHF.

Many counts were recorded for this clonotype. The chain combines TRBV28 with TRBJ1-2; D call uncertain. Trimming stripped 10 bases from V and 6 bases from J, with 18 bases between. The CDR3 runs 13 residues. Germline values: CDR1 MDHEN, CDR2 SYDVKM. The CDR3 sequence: CATLLDVVHGYTF. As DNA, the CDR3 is TGTGCCACCCTATTAGACGTAGTACATGGCTACACCTTC.

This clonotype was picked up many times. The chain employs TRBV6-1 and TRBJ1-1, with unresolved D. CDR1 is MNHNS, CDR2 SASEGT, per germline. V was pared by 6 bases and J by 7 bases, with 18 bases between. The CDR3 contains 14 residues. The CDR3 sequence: CASSLRAPGSEAFF. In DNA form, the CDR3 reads TGTGCCAGCAGCCTAAGGGCCCCGGGCAGTGAAGCTTTCTTT.

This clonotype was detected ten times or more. The CDR3: CASIPTPDSSYNEQFF. As DNA, the CDR3 is TGTGCCAGCATCCCGACTCCAGACAGTTCCTACAATGAGCAGTTCTTC. V usage is TRBV7-8 and J usage is TRBJ2-1; tentative D call: TRBD1 (5 bases). Germline CDR1 is SGHVS and CDR2 is FQNEAQ. This CDR3 has 16 residues. V was trimmed by 7 bases and J by 1 base, leaving 17 bases between them.

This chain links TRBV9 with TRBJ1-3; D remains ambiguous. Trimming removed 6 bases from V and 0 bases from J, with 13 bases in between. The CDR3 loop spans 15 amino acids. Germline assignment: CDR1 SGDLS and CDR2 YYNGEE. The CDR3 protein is CASNGGLFSGNTIYF. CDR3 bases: TGTGCCAGCAACGGCGGGCTGTTCTCTGGAAACACCATATATTTT.

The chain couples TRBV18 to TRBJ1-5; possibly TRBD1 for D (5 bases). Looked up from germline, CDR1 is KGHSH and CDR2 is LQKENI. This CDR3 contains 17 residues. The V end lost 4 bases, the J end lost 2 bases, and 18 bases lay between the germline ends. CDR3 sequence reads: CASSLNEGRVGNQPQHF. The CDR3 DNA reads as TGTGCCAGCTCACTCAACGAAGGCAGGGTGGGCAATCAGCCCCAGCATTTT.

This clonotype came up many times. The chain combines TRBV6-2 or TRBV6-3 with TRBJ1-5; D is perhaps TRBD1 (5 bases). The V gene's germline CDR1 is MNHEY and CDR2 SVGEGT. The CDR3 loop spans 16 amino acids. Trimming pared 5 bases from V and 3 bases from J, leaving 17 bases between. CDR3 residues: CASSPSRVFPNQPQHF. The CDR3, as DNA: TGTGCCAGCAGTCCAAGCAGGGTTTTCCCCAATCAGCCCCAGCATTTT.

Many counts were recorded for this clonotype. Here the CDR3 DNA reads TGTGCCAGCAGTAAGATTATCAGCTCCTACAATGAGCAGTTCTTC. Translated: CASSKIISSYNEQFF. The J gene is TRBJ2-1, the V gene TRBV6-1, with unresolved D. The CDR3 is made up of 15 amino acids. Germline assignment: CDR1 MNHNS and CDR2 SASEGT. V shed 5 bases and J shed 0 bases, with 11 bases lying between them.

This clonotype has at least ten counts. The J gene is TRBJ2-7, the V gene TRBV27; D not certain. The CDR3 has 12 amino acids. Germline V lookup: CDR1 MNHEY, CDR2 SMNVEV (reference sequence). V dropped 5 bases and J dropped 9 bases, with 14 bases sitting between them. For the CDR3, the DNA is TGTGCCAGCAGTACCTCTCCTGGCGTGCAGTACTTC. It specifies CASSTSPGVQYF.

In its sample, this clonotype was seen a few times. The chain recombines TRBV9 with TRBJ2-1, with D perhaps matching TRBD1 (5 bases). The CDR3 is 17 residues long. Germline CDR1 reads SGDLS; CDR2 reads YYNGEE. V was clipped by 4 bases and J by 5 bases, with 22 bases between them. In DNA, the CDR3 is TGTGCCAGCAGCCCAGGCCCAGGGCTAACGTTGAACAATGAGCAGTTCTTC. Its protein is CASSPGPGLTLNNEQFF.

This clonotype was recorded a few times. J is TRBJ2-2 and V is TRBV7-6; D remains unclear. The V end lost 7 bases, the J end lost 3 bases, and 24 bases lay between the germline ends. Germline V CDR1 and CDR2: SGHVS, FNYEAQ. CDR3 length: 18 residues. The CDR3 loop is CASTLKEGPRVDTGELFF. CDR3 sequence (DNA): TGTGCCAGCACCCTTAAAGAAGGACCCCGGGTTGACACCGGGGAGCTGTTTTTT.

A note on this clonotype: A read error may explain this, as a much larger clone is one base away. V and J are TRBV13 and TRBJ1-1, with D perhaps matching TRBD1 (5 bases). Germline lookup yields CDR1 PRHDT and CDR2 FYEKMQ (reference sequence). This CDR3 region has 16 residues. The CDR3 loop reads CASSWDQGVMNAEAFF. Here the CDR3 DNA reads TGTGCCAGCAGCTGGGACCAAGGGGTAATGAACGCTGAAGCTTTCTTT.

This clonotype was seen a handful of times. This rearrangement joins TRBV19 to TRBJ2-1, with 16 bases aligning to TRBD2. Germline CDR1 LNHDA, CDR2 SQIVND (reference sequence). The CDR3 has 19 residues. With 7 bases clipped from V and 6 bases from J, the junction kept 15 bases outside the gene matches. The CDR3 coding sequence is TGTGCCAGTACCCAAGTCCTGGGACTAGCGGGAGGGACTCTCAATGAGCAGTTCTTC. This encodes CASTQVLGLAGGTLNEQFF. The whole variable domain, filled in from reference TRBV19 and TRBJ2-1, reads DGGITQSPKYLFRKEGQNVTLSCEQNLNHDAMYWYRQDPGQGLRLIYYSQIVNDFQKGDIAEGYSVSREKKESFPLTVTSAQKNPTAFYLCASTQVLGLAGGTLNEQFFGPGTRLTVL.

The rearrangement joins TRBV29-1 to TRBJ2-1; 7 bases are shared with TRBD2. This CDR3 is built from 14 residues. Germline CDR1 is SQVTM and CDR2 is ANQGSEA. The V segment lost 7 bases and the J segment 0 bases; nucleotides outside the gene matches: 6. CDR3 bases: TGCAGCGGAAGTTGGACTAGCTCCTACAATGAGCAGTTCTTC. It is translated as CSGSWTSSYNEQFF.

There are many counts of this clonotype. CDR3 sequence (DNA): TGCAGCGTTGAGACAGGGGGCTTTAACGAGCAGTACTTC. Protein sequence: CSVETGGFNEQYF. The chain joins TRBV29-1 to TRBJ2-7; 10 nucleotides line up with TRBD1. V shed 3 bases and J 5 bases; nucleotides not matched to a gene: 4. Germline CDR1 and CDR2: SQVTM and ANQGSEA. CDR3 length: 13 amino acids.

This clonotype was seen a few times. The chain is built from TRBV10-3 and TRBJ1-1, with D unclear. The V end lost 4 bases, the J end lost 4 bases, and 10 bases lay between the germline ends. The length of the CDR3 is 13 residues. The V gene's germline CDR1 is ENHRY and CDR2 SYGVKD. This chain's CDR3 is CAISAVGGTEAFF. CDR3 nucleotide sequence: TGTGCCATCAGTGCAGTGGGAGGCACTGAAGCTTTCTTT.